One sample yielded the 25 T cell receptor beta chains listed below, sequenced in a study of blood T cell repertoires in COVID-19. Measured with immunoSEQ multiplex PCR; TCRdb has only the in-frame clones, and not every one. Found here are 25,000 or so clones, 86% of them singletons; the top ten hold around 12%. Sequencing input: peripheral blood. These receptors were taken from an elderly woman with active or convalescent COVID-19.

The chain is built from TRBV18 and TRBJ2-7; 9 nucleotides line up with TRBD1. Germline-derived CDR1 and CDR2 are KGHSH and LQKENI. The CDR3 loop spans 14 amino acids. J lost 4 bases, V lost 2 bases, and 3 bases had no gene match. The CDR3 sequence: CASSPGTGRYEQYF. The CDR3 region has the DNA TGTGCCAGCTCACCAGGGACAGGGAGATACGAGCAGTACTTC.

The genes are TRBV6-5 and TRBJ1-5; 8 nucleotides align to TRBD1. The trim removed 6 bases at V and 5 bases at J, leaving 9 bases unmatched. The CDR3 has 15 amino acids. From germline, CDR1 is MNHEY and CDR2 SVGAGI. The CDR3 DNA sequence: TGTGCCAGCAGGGCGCGGACAGGGAGTGATCAGCCCCAGCATTTT. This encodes CASRARTGSDQPQHF.

The CDR3 reads CASSQDLVAGAYEQYF. CDR3 in DNA: TGCGCCAGCAGCCAAGATCTGGTAGCGGGGGCCTACGAGCAGTACTTC. The chain links TRBV4-3 to TRBJ2-7; 9 bases are a match to TRBD2. CDR3 length equals 16 residues. CDR1 and CDR2 from the germline V gene are LGHNA and YSLEER. V was pared by 0 bases and J by 2 bases, with 5 bases of the junction left unmatched.

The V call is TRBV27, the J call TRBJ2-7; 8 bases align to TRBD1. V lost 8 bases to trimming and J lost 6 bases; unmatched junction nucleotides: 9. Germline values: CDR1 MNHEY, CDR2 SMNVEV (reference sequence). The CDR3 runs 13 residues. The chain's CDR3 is CASGQDRAGEQYF. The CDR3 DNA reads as TGTGCCAGCGGCCAGGACAGGGCGGGCGAGCAGTACTTC.

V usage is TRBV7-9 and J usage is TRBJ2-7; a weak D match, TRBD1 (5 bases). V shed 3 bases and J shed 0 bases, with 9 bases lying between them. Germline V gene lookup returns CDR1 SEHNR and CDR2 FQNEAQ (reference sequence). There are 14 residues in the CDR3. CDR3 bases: TGTGCCAGCAGCTTCAGGGAAACCTCCTACGAGCAGTACTTC. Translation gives CASSFRETSYEQYF.

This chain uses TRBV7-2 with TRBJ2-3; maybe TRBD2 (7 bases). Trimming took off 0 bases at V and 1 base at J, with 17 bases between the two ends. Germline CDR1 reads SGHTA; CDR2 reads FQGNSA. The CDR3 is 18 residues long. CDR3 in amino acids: CASSLAAWRGPRTDTQYF. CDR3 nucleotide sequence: TGTGCCAGCAGCTTAGCGGCCTGGCGGGGGCCCCGCACAGATACGCAGTATTTT.

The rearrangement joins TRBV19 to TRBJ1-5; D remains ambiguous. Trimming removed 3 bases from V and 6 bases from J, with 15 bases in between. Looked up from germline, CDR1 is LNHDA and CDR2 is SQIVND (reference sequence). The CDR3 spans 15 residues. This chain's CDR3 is CASSILGVSGQPQHF. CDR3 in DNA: TGTGCCAGTAGTATCCTCGGGGTTTCGGGTCAGCCCCAGCATTTT.

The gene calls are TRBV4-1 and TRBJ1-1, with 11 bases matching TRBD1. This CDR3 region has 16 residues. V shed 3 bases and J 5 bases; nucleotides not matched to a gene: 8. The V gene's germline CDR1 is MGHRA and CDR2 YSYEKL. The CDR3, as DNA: TGCGCCAGCAGCCAGAGGACAGGGGGCGCAAGGACTGAAGCTTTCTTT. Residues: CASSQRTGGARTEAFF.

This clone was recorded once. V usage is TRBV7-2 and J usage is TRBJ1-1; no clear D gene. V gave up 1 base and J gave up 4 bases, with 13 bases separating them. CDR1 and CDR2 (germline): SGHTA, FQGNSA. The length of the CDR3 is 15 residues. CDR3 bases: TGTGCCAGCAGCTTAGTCCCACAGCAGTCCACTGAAGCTTTCTTT. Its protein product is CASSLVPQQSTEAFF.

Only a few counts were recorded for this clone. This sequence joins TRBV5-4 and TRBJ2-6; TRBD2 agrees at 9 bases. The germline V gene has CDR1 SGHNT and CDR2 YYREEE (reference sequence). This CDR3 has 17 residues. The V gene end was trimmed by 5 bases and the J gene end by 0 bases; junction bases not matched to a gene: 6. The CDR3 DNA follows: TGTGCCAGCAGGATCAGCGGGGGGAGCTCTGGGGCCAACGTCCTGACTTTC. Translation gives CASRISGGSSGANVLTF.

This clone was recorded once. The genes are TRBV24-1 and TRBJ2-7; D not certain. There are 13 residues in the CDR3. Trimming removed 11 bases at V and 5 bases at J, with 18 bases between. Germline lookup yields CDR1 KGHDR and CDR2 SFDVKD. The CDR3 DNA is TGTGCCATAGTGGTCTCCCCTAGGAACGAGCAGTACTTC. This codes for CAIVVSPRNEQYF.

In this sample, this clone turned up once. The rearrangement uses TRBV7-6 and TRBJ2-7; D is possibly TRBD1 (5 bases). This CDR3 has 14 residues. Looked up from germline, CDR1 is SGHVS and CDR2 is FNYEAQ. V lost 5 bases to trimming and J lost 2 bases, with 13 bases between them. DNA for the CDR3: TGTGCCAGCAGCCTTTATCAGGGCACCTACGAGCAGTACTTC. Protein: CASSLYQGTYEQYF.

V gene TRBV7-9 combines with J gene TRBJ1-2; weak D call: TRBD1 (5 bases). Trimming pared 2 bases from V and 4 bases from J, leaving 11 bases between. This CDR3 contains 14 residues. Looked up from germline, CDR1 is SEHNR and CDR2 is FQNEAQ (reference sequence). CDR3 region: CASSLFKGPYGYTF. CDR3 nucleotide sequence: TGTGCCAGCAGCTTATTCAAGGGGCCCTATGGCTACACCTTC. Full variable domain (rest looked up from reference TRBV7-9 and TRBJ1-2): DTGVSQNPRHKITKRGQNVTFRCDPISEHNRLYWYRQTLGQGPEFLTYFQNEAQLEKSRLLSDRFSAERPKGSFSTLEIQRTEQGDSAMYLCASSLFKGPYGYTFGSGTRLTVV.

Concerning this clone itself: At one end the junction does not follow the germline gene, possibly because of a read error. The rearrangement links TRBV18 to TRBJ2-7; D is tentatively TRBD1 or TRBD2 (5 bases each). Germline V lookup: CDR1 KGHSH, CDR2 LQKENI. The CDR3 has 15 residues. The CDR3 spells CASSPGKWGLGEQYF. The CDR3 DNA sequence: TGTGCCAGTTCACCGGGAAAATGGGGCTTGGGCGAGCAGTACTTC.

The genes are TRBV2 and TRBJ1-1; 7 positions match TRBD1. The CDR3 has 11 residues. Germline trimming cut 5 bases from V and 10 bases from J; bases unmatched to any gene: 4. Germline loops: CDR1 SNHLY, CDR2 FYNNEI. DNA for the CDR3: TGTGCCAGCAGTTCAACAGGGGTAGCTTTCTTT. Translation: CASSSTGVAFF.

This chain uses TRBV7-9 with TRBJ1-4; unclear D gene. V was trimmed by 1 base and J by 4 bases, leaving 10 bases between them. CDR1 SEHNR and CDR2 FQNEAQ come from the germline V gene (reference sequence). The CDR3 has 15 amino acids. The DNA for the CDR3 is TGTGCCAGCAGCTTAGGGCGGGCCCTTAATGAAAAACTGTTTTTT. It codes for CASSLGRALNEKLFF.

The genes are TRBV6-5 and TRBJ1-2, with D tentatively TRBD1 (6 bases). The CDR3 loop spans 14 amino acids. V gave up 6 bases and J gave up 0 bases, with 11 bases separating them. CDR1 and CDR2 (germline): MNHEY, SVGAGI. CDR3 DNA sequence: TGTGCCAGCAGCCCACAGGGAGCTAACTATGGCTACACCTTC. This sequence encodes CASSPQGANYGYTF.

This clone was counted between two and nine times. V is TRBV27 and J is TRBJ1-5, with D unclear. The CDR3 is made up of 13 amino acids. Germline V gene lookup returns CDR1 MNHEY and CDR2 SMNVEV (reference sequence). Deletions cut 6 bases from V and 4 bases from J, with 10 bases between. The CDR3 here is CASSPSGNQPQHF. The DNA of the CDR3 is TGTGCCAGCAGCCCGTCCGGGAATCAGCCCCAGCATTTT.

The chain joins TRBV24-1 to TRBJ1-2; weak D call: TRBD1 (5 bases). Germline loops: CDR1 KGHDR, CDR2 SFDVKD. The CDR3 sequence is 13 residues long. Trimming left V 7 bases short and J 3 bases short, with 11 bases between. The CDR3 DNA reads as TGTGCCACCAGCAAACGGGGGTACTATGGCTACACCTTC. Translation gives CATSKRGYYGYTF.

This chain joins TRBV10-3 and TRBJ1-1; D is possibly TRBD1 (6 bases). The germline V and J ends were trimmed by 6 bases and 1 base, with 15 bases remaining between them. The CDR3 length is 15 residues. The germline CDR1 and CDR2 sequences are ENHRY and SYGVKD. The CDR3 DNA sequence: TGTGCCATCAGCCGATCAGGGGACGGGAACACTGAAGCTTTCTTT. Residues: CAISRSGDGNTEAFF.

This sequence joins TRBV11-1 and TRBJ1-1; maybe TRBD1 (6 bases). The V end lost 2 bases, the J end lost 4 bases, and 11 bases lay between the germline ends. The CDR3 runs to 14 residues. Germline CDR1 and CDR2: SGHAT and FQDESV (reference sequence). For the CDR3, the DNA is TGTGCCAGCAGCTTACATATAGGGGGCACTGAAGCTTTCTTT. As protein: CASSLHIGGTEAFF.

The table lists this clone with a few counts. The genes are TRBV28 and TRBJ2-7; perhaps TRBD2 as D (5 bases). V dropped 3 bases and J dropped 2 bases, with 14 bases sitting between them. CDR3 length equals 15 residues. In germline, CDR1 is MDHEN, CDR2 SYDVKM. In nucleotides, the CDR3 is TGTGCCAGCAGTTTGGACTCTACCCCAGCCTACGAGCAGTACTTC. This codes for CASSLDSTPAYEQYF.

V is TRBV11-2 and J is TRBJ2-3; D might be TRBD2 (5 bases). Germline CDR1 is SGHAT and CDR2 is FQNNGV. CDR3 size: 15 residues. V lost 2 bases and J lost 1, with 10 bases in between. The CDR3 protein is CASSLLISGTDTQYF. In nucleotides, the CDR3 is TGTGCCAGCAGCTTACTGATTAGCGGCACAGATACGCAGTATTTT.

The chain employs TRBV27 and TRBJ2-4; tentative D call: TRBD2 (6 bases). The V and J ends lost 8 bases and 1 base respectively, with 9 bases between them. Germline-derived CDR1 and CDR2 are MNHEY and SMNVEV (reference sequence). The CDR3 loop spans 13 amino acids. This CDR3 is CASRGGAKNIQYF. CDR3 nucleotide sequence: TGTGCCAGCCGTGGGGGGGCCAAAAACATTCAGTACTTC.

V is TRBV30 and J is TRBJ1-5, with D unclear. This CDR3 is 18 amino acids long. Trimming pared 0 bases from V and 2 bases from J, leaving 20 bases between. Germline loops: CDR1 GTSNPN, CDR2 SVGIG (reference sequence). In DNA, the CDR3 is TGTGCCTGGAGTGTAATCCACGGGATGAAGACGGGCAATCAGCCCCAGCATTTT. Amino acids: CAWSVIHGMKTGNQPQHF.